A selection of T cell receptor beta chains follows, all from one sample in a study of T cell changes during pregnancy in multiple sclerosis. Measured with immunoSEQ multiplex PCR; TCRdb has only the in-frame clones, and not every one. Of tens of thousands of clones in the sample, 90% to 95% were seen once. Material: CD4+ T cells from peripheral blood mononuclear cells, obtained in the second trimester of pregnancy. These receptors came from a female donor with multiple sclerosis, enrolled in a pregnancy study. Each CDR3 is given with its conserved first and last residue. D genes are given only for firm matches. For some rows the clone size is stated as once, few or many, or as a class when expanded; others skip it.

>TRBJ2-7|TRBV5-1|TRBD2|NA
CASRTSGAYEQYF
TGCGCCAGCAGGACTAGCGGGGCCTACGAGCAGTACTTC
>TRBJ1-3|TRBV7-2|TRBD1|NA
CASSLGQGVDTIYF
TGTGCCAGCAGCTTAGGGCAGGGGGTGGACACCATATATTTT
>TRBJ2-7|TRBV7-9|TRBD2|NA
CASSLITSGDYEQYF
TGTGCCAGCAGCTTAATAACTAGCGGGGACTACGAGCAGTACTTC
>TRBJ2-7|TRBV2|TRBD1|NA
CATGQIYEQYF
TGTGCCACGGGACAGATATACGAGCAGTACTTC
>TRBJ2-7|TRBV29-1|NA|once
CSVERGSSYEQYF
TGCAGCGTTGAACGGGGATCCTCCTACGAGCAGTACTTC
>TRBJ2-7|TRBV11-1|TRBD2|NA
CASSPGLAVQYF
TGTGCCAGCAGCCCGGGACTAGCGGTGCAGTACTTC
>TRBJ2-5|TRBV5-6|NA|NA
CASSLRPTSGETQYF
TGTGCCAGCAGCTTACGGCCGACGTCCGGGGAGACCCAGTACTTC
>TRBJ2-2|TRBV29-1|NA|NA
CSVESGGGRNTGELFF
TGCAGCGTTGAATCGGGCGGAGGACGAAACACCGGGGAGCTGTTTTTT
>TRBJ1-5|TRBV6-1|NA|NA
CASSRDSNQPQHF
TGTGCCAGTTCCCGGGATAGCAATCAGCCCCAGCATTTT
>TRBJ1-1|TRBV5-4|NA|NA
CASGWRGSSRAFF
TGTGCCAGCGGTTGGCGGGGTTCCAGCCGAGCTTTCTTT
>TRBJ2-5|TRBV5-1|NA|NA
CASSTQRTEETQYF
TGCGCCAGCAGCACTCAGCGGACGGAAGAGACCCAGTACTTC
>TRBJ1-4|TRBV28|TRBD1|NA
CASSQDRGKYEKLFF
TGTGCCAGCAGTCAGGACAGGGGTAAATATGAAAAACTGTTTTTT
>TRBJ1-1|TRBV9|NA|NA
CASSVGAGTEAFF
TGTGCCAGCAGCGTGGGGGCCGGCACTGAAGCTTTCTTT
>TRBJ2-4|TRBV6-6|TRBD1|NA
CASTRTGTGENIQYF
TGTGCCAGCACCAGAACCGGGACAGGGGAAAACATTCAGTACTTC
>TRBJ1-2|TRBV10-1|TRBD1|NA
CASSISRGQGVAGYTF
TGCGCCAGCAGTATAAGTAGGGGACAGGGGGTCGCTGGCTACACCTTC
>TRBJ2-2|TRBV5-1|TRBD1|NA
CASSLGDRGLTGELFF
TGCGCCAGCAGCCTTGGAGACAGGGGGCTGACCGGGGAGCTGTTTTTT
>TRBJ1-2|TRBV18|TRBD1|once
CASSRTGDYGYTF
TGTGCCAGCTCACGGACAGGGGACTATGGCTACACCTTC
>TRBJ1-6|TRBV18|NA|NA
CASSPFVRDSPLHF
TGTGCCAGCTCACCATTCGTGAGGGATTCACCCCTCCACTTT
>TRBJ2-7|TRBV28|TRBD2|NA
CASSFSPSGTTYEQYF
TGTGCCAGCAGTTTCAGCCCTAGCGGGACGACCTACGAGCAGTACTTC
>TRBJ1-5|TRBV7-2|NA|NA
CASSPRATGTQGGQPQHF
TGTGCCAGCAGCCCAAGGGCTACCGGGACCCAAGGGGGACAGCCCCAGCATTTT
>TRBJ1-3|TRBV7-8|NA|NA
CASSLVTGRPPSGNTIYF
TGTGCCAGCAGCTTAGTAACAGGGCGACCCCCCTCTGGAAACACCATATATTTT
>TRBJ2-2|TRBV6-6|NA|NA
CASSSTSQNTGELFF
TGTGCCAGCAGTTCTACGTCTCAGAACACCGGGGAGCTGTTTTTT
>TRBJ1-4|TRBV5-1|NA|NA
CASKGGANEKLFF
TGCGCCAGCAAGGGAGGAGCTAATGAAAAACTGTTTTTT
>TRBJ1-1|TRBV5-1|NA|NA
CASSREGYEAFF
TGCGCCAGTAGCAGGGAGGGCTATGAAGCTTTCTTT
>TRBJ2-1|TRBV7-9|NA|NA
CASNTRPGDSEQFF
TGTGCCAGCAATACCCGCCCAGGGGATTCCGAGCAGTTCTTC
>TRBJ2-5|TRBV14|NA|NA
CASSEQVPGTQYF
TGTGCCAGCAGCGAACAGGTCCCGGGGACCCAGTACTTC
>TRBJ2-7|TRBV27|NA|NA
CASSLNSGWTYYEQYF
TGTGCCAGCAGTTTAAATTCGGGGTGGACGTACTACGAGCAGTACTTC
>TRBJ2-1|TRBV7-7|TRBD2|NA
CASSSASGRAGDEQFF
TGTGCTAGCAGCTCAGCTAGCGGGAGGGCCGGCGATGAGCAGTTCTTC
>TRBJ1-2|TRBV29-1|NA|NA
CSVGQVFNYGYTF
TGCAGCGTTGGCCAGGTTTTTAACTATGGCTACACCTTC
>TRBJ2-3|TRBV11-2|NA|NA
CASSFSVGITDTQYF
TGTGCCAGCAGTTTTAGTGTCGGGATCACAGATACGCAGTATTTT
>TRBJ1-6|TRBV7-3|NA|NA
CASSRGREGSSYNSPLHF
TGTGCCAGCAGCCGTGGGAGGGAAGGGAGCTCCTATAATTCACCCCTCCACTTT
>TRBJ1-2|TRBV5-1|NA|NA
CASSLAGVNGYTF
TGCGCCAGCAGCTTGGCGGGGGTGAATGGCTACACCTTC
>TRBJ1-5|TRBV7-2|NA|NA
CASSLAITQGNQPQHF
TGTGCCAGCAGCTTAGCAATAACACAGGGCAATCAGCCCCAGCATTTT
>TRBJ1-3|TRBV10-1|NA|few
CASSESRRYSGNTIYF
TGCGCCAGCAGTGAGTCCAGGCGTTACTCTGGAAACACCATATATTTT
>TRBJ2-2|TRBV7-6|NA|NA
CASSLGTGTGELFF
TGTGCCAGCAGCTTAGGGACTGGGACCGGGGAGCTGTTTTTT
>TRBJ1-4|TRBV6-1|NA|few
CASSEGTGNEKLFF
TGTGCCAGCAGTGAAGGGACGGGGAATGAAAAACTGTTTTTT
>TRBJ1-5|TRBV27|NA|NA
CASGRGGPNQPQHF
TGTGCCAGCGGTCGGGGGGGCCCCAATCAGCCCCAGCATTTT
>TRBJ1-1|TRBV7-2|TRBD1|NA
CASSRDRGPNTEAFF
TGTGCCAGCAGCCGGGACAGGGGGCCCAACACTGAAGCTTTCTTT
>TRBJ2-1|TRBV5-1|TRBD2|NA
CASSLTSGRSHEQFF
TGCGCCAGCAGCCTGACTAGCGGGAGGTCGCATGAGCAGTTCTTC
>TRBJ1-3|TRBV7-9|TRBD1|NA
CASSFGGQGASGNTIYF
TGTGCCAGCAGCTTCGGGGGTCAGGGGGCTTCTGGAAACACCATATATTTT
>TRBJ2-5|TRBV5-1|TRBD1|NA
CASSGQGARETQYF
TGCGCCAGCAGCGGACAGGGGGCTAGAGAGACCCAGTACTTC
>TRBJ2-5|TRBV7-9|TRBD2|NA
CASSLGTSGMAQYF
TGTGCCAGCAGCTTAGGGACTAGCGGGATGGCCCAGTACTTC
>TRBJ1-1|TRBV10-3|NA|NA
CAISESELLNTEAFF
TGTGCCATCAGTGAGTCGGAGCTGCTGAACACTGAAGCTTTCTTT
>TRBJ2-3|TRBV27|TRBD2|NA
CASSPATSAHTDTQYF
TGTGCCAGCTCACCCGCAACTAGCGCCCACACAGATACGCAGTATTTT
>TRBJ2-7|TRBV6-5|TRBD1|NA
CASSYLQGSREQYF
TGTGCCAGCAGTTACCTACAGGGGTCCCGCGAGCAGTACTTC
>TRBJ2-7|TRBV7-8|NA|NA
CASSLALGPSYEQYF
TGTGCCAGCAGTTTGGCCCTAGGCCCCTCCTACGAGCAGTACTTC
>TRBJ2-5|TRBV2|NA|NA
CASRADRETQYF
TGTGCCAGCAGGGCGGACAGAGAGACCCAGTACTTC
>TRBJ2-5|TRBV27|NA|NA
CASSLLGAGNQETQYF
TGTGCCAGCAGTTTATTGGGTGCGGGCAACCAAGAGACCCAGTACTTC
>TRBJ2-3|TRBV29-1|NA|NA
CSVEERIIDTQYF
TGCAGCGTTGAAGAGAGGATTATAGATACGCAGTATTTT
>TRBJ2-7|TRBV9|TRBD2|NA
CASSVGSGVYYEQYF
TGTGCCAGCAGCGTAGGTAGCGGGGTCTACTACGAGCAGTACTTC
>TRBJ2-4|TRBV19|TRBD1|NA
CASSIKGQGLAKNIQYF
TGTGCCAGTAGTATAAAAGGACAGGGCCTAGCCAAAAACATTCAGTACTTC
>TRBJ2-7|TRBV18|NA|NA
CASSPQSTGIEQYF
TGTGCCAGCTCACCCCAGTCCACAGGGATTGAGCAGTACTTC
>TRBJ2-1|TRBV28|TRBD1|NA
CASSLGRQGNNEQFF
TGTGCCAGCAGTTTAGGACGACAGGGGAACAATGAGCAGTTCTTC
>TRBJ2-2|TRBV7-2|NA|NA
CASSLLANTGELFF
TGTGCCAGCAGCTTATTAGCGAACACCGGGGAGCTGTTTTTT